This T cell receptor beta chain was identified during a study of T-cell reconstitution after alpha-beta-depleted transplantation in children. Points from the study as a whole: T-cell numbers and diversity one year post-transplant derived largely from freshly generated T cells. About two months after transplant, alpha-beta T cells reportedly came from several hundred expanded graft clones. The origin of high day-60 TCRbeta diversity in some patients lay in surviving recipient T cells and thymic progenitors.

Construction of the TCRbeta library involved unique molecular identifiers. In TCRdb, the PCR reads were re-called with MiXCR into one record per CDR3 protein. The table includes approximately 980,000 distinct CDR3 sequences, about 30% detected once. Turning to this clonotype: What it binds is not known.

The CDR3 is 13 amino acids. Germline V gene sequence: CDR1 DFQATT, CDR2 SNEGSKA (reference sequence). The V gene lost 3 bases and the J gene lost 7 bases, with 12 bases spanning the gap. The specimen comprised PBMCs, mostly from graft donor cells, sampled 360 days after TCRalphabeta/CD19-depleted stem cell transplant. The sequence was collected from a boy younger than two who had a stem cell transplant for SCID, so the T cells may come from the graft donor. The rearrangement uses TRBV20-1 and TRBJ1-4; D is ambiguous. The chain's CDR3 is CSARGRAREKLFF. The CDR3 DNA reads as TGCAGTGCTAGGGGGAGGGCTCGTGAAAAACTGTTTTTT.